The 21 T cell receptor beta chains given below trace back to one sample, sequenced in a study of cytomegalovirus exposure and HLA in healthy donors. The study ran its PCR with 60 Vbeta and 13 Jbeta primers. The protocol was immunoSEQ multiplex PCR, while the TCRdb copy is restricted to in-frame clones and leaves out a portion. Of more than 200,000 clones listed, 70% were seen once; the top ten hold 2.6%. Material: PBMCs. All receptors derive from a man between 35 and 55 years old in good health and CMV-seropositive.

This clone appeared a few times. The chain joins TRBV2 to TRBJ2-4, with 8 nucleotides matching TRBD2. The CDR3 is 17 amino acids. Germline loops: CDR1 SNHLY, CDR2 FYNNEI. The junction had 9 bases not matched to a gene; V was cut back by 5 bases and J by 0 bases. In DNA form, the CDR3 reads TGTGCCAGCAGTCCCTGGGCGGGAGGTCTAGCCAAAAACATTCAGTACTTC. Encoded protein: CASSPWAGGLAKNIQYF. Full variable domain (remainder filled in from reference TRBV2 and TRBJ2-4): EPEVTQTPSHQVTQMGQEVILRCVPISNHLYFYWYRQILGQKVEFLVSFYNNEISEKSEIFDDQFSVERPDGSNFTLKIRSTKLEDSAMYFCASSPWAGGLAKNIQYFGAGTRLSVL.

The rearrangement joins TRBV7-9 to TRBJ2-3; TRBD2 matches 7 bases. Germline loops: CDR1 SEHNR, CDR2 FQNEAQ (reference sequence). V shed 0 bases and J 3 bases; nucleotides not matched to a gene: 6. The CDR3 extends over 16 amino acids. The DNA for the CDR3 is TGTGCCAGCAGCTTAGCGACGGTCGGGGGGACAGATACGCAGTATTTT. It encodes CASSLATVGGTDTQYF.

The rearrangement joins TRBV15 to TRBJ2-2, with 9 positions matching TRBD1. V lost 0 bases, J lost 6 bases, and 5 bases stayed unmatched. Germline V gene sequence: CDR1 LNHNV, CDR2 YYDKDF (reference sequence). This CDR3 spans 16 amino acids. The DNA for the CDR3 is TGTGCCACCAGCAGAGAAGGGACAGGGTTCCCCGGGGAGCTGTTTTTT. This sequence encodes CATSREGTGFPGELFF.

V is TRBV19 and J is TRBJ1-2; TRBD1 might be the D (5 bases). The CDR3 sequence is 14 residues long. Between the trimmed V and J ends, which lost 3 bases and 6 bases, there was a span of 14 bases. The V gene's germline CDR1 is LNHDA and CDR2 SQIVND (reference sequence). CDR3 in amino acids: CASSIEPDSDGYTF. In DNA, the CDR3 is TGTGCCAGTAGTATTGAACCCGACAGCGATGGCTACACCTTC.

The CDR3 DNA follows: TGTGCCAGCAGCCCACAGGTTTTTAATTCACCCCTCCACTTT. Amino acid sequence: CASSPQVFNSPLHF. The chain carries TRBV5-6 and TRBJ1-6, with D maybe TRBD1 (5 bases). V lost 4 bases, J lost 6 bases, and 11 bases lay in between. From germline, CDR1 is SGHDT and CDR2 YYEEEE. The CDR3 totals 14 residues.

The chain couples TRBV27 to TRBJ2-7; D uncertain. V dropped 3 bases and J dropped 6 bases, with 12 bases sitting between them. This CDR3 region has 13 residues. Germline CDR1 is MNHEY and CDR2 is SMNVEV (reference sequence). The CDR3 coding sequence is TGTGCCAGCAGTTTTTCCGCCCGAGGCGAGCAGTACTTC. Translation gives CASSFSARGEQYF.

The genes are TRBV6-1 and TRBJ2-3; 7 bases agree with TRBD1. This CDR3 is 17 amino acids long. Germline CDR1 MNHNS, CDR2 SASEGT. The junction had 15 bases not matched to a gene; V was cut back by 3 bases and J by 6 bases. CDR3 nucleotides: TGTGCCAGCAGTGAGAAACGGACAGGCGTTGAAGTGGATACGCAGTATTTT. As protein: CASSEKRTGVEVDTQYF.

This clone has just one count. V and J are TRBV5-8 and TRBJ2-3; D is unclear. V lost 4 bases and J 8 bases, leaving 11 bases between the germline ends. The CDR3 is 12 amino acids. The germline gives CDR1 SGHTS, CDR2 YDEGEE. The CDR3 nucleotides read TGTGCCAGCAGCCAGGTCCCTCCTACGCAGTATTTT. Translation: CASSQVPPTQYF.

This clone was observed a handful of times. V and J are TRBV27 and TRBJ1-1; D perhaps matches TRBD1 (6 bases). Germline CDR1 MNHEY, CDR2 SMNVEV (reference sequence). The V and J ends lost 3 bases and 0 bases respectively, with 8 bases between them. This CDR3 has 14 amino acids. Here the CDR3 DNA reads TGTGCCAGCAGTTTCGGACAGCTGAACACTGAAGCTTTCTTT. It codes for CASSFGQLNTEAFF.

The chain couples TRBV9 to TRBJ1-2; 12 positions match TRBD1. From germline, CDR1 is SGDLS and CDR2 YYNGEE. CDR3 length equals 14 residues. Trimming at V came to 4 bases and at J to 8 bases, leaving 6 bases not matched to a gene. The CDR3 DNA sequence: TGTGCCAGCAGCCCGGGACAGGGGGCGAGGGGCTACACCTTC. This translates into CASSPGQGARGYTF. The full variable domain, its missing parts supplied by reference TRBV9 and TRBJ1-2, is DSGVTQTPKHLITATGQRVTLRCSPRSGDLSVYWYQQSLDQGLQFLIQYYNGEERAKGNILERFSAQQFPDLHSELNLSSLELGDSALYFCASSPGQGARGYTFGSGTRLTVV.

This clone was seen a few times. This rearrangement joins TRBV9 to TRBJ2-3; D unclear. The V end lost 0 bases, the J end lost 0 bases, and 11 bases lay between the germline ends. CDR3 length equals 16 residues. Germline-derived CDR1 and CDR2 are SGDLS and YYNGEE. The CDR3 region is CASSVEAGHSTDTQYF. Written as DNA, the CDR3 is TGTGCCAGCAGCGTAGAGGCAGGCCATAGCACAGATACGCAGTATTTT.

The genes are TRBV18 and TRBJ2-7; unclear D gene. This CDR3 is 13 amino acids long. The germline V gene encodes CDR1 KGHSH and CDR2 LQKENI. V was cut by 6 bases and J by 1 base, with 10 bases left in between. The CDR3 here is CASSPGGSYEQYF. The CDR3 nucleotides are TGTGCCAGCTCTCCCGGCGGATCCTACGAGCAGTACTTC.

The chain combines TRBV7-3 with TRBJ2-1, with 7 nucleotides matching TRBD2. The germline CDR1 and CDR2 sequences are SGHTA and FQGTGA. Trimming cost V 3 bases and J 0 bases; bases outside gene matches: 2. The CDR3 contains 15 residues. CDR3 in DNA: TGTGCCAGCAGCTTCGGGGGGAGCTCCTACAATGAGCAGTTCTTC. Residues: CASSFGGSSYNEQFF.

This clone appeared a few times. This rearrangement joins TRBV4-2 to TRBJ2-1; 12 positions match TRBD2. From germline, CDR1 is LGHNA and CDR2 YNFKEQ. The V gene end was trimmed by 5 bases and the J gene end by 6 bases; junction bases not matched to a gene: 5. This CDR3 comprises 15 residues. The CDR3 coding sequence is TGTGCCAGCAGCTTACTAGCGGGGGGAGTCAATGAGCAGTTCTTC. Its translation is CASSLLAGGVNEQFF.

A remark on this clone: This sample also contains other DNA sequences that code for the same CDR3. The V gene is TRBV19, the J gene TRBJ2-7; tentatively, D is TRBD1 (6 bases). The CDR3 sequence is 13 residues long. The germline gives CDR1 LNHDA, CDR2 SQIVND (reference sequence). V was pared by 3 bases and J by 1 base, with 7 bases between. CDR3 protein: CASSIDRSYEQYF. In DNA, the CDR3 is TGTGCCAGTAGTATCGACAGGTCCTACGAGCAGTACTTC. The full variable domain, its missing parts supplied by reference TRBV19 and TRBJ2-7, is DGGITQSPKYLFRKEGQNVTLSCEQNLNHDAMYWYRQDPGQGLRLIYYSQIVNDFQKGDIAEGYSVSREKKESFPLTVTSAQKNPTAFYLCASSIDRSYEQYFGPGTRLTVT.

This clone was found a few times. The V and J genes are TRBV6-5 and TRBJ2-5, with 7 bases identical to TRBD1. CDR3 length: 14 amino acids. The V gene end was trimmed by 6 bases and the J gene end by 4 bases; junction bases not matched to a gene: 8. Looked up from germline, CDR1 is MNHEY and CDR2 is SVGAGI. CDR3 loop: CASSPDRARETQYF. In nucleotides, the CDR3 is TGTGCCAGCAGCCCCGACAGGGCTCGAGAGACCCAGTACTTC.

This clone was detected a few times. This sequence joins TRBV2 and TRBJ2-7; 8 bases fit TRBD1. The V gene end was trimmed by 1 base and the J gene end by 5 bases; junction bases not matched to a gene: 7. The CDR3 is made up of 15 amino acids. The V gene's germline CDR1 is SNHLY and CDR2 FYNNEI. The CDR3 DNA reads TGTGCCAGCAGTGAAGTAAGGACAGGGTCCAACGAGCAGTACTTC. It encodes CASSEVRTGSNEQYF.

This clone is a singleton in its sample. This CDR3 is also generated by other DNA sequences in the sample. The chain has TRBV5-1 and TRBJ2-3; TRBD1 matches 8 bases. Per germline, CDR1 SGHRS and CDR2 YFSETQ. This CDR3 comprises 15 residues. V lost 0 bases and J lost 1; bases outside the gene matches: 1. CDR3 sequence reads: CASSLEGQGTDTQYF. The CDR3 bases are TGCGCCAGCAGCTTGGAGGGACAGGGCACAGATACGCAGTATTTT.

J is TRBJ2-3 and V is TRBV19, with D perhaps matching TRBD1 (5 bases). The CDR3 has 15 amino acids. Germline loops: CDR1 LNHDA, CDR2 SQIVND (reference sequence). The germline V and J ends were trimmed by 4 bases and 4 bases, with 15 bases remaining between them. CDR3 sequence (DNA): TGTGCCAGTAGTACTACCCCAGGGCCCCCAGATACGCAGTATTTT. Protein: CASSTTPGPPDTQYF.

The V and J genes are TRBV9 and TRBJ2-1; TRBD2 matches 9 bases. Germline-derived CDR1 and CDR2 are SGDLS and YYNGEE. The CDR3 length is 17 residues. Unmatched junction bases numbered 8, after V lost 0 bases and J lost 4 bases. CDR3 in amino acids: CASSVVGAGGLYNEQFF. Written as DNA, the CDR3 is TGTGCCAGCAGCGTAGTCGGAGCGGGGGGCCTGTACAATGAGCAGTTCTTC.

The chain uses TRBV6-1 and TRBJ1-5, with TRBD1 matching 8 bases. This CDR3 is built from 13 residues. Per the germline V gene, CDR1 is MNHNS and CDR2 is SASEGT. CDR3 in DNA: TGTGCAGGACAGGGCACTGGCAATCAGCCCCAGCATTTT. Amino acids: CAGQGTGNQPQHF.